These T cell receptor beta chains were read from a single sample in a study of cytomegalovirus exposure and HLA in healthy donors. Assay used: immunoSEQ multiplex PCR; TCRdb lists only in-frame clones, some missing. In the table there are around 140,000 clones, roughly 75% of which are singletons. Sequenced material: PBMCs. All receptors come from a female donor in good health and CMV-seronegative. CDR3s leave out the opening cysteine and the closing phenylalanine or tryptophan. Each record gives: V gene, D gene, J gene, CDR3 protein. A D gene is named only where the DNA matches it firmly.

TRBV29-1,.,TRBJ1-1,SVGQREAEAF
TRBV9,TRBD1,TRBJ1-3,ASSVSGRGNGNTIY
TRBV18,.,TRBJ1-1,ASSHLGGDTEAF
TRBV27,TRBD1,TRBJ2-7,ASSSRQGYYEQY
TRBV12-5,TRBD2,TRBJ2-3,ASGLVQGSGGTDTQY
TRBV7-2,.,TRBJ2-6,ASSLGRGHSGANVLT
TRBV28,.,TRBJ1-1,ASEGPVRGGFEAF
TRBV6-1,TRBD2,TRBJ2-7,ASSVVLLANEQY
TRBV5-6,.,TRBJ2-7,ASSLDLDREQY
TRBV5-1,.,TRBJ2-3,ASSFSSPSGDTQY
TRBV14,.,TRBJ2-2,ASSHPSPGGELF
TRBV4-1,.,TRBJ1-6,ASSQVRDSPLH
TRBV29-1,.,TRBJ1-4,SVNTGHEKLF
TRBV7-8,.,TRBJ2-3,ASSLPPGVAQY
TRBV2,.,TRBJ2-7,ASSVAGSYEQY
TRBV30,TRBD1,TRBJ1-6,AWSVQGANNSPLH
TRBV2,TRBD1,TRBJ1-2,AIRDRTYGYT
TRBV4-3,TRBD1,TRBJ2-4,ASSSPPGDRGPNIQY
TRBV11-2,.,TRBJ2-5,ASSLDYLQETQY
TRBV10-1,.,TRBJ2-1,ASSLGRRNNEQF
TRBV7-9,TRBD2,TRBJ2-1,ASSHTSGGHNEQF
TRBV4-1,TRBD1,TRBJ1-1,ASSQDRGNTEAF
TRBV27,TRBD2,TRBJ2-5,ASSFRFPLAGAKTQY
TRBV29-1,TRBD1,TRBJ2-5,SADRAQETQY
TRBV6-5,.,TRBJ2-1,ASRTGLMSEQF
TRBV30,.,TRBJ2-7,AWSVGRSYEQY
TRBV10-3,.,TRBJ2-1,AISESILSGRYNEQF